One and the same sample provided the 3 T cell receptor beta chains below, sequenced in a study of cytomegalovirus exposure and HLA in healthy donors. Repertoires were generated with immunoSEQ multiplex PCR, while TCRdb's copy carries only in-frame clones and drops some. The repertoire includes under 200,000 clones, about 89% of them detected once, and 3% to 3.5% sits in the top ten. The sequenced material came from PBMCs. The receptors come from a woman in her late teens or twenties in good health and CMV-seropositive.

This sequence joins TRBV7-2 and TRBJ2-5, with a tentative D call TRBD2 (6 bases). The CDR3 has 13 amino acids. Per the germline V gene, CDR1 is SGHTA and CDR2 is FQGNSA. Deletions cut 5 bases from V and 4 bases from J, with 11 bases between. The CDR3 coding sequence is TGTGCCAGCAGCCCGGGACTCGGAGAGACCCAGTACTTC. This gives the protein CASSPGLGETQYF.

The V and J genes are TRBV28 and TRBJ1-4; 7 positions match TRBD1. The ends lost 6 bases at V and 6 bases at J; junction bases unmatched: 4. The CDR3 sequence is 13 residues long. From germline, CDR1 is MDHEN and CDR2 SYDVKM. CDR3 in amino acids: CASRQGTDEKLFF. The CDR3 DNA is TGTGCCAGCAGACAGGGGACCGATGAAAAACTGTTTTTT.

The chain uses TRBV7-7 and TRBJ2-2; D might be TRBD1 (6 bases). The CDR3 covers 15 residues. CDR1 and CDR2 (germline): SSHAT, FNYEAQ (reference sequence). Trimming took 5 bases from V and 2 from J, leaving 12 bases between them. CDR3 sequence reads: CASSPQGLNTGELFF. CDR3 nucleotide sequence: TGTGCCAGCAGCCCGCAGGGGCTCAACACCGGGGAGCTGTTTTTT.